These T cell receptor beta chains were read from a single sample in a study of T cells in Graves' hyperthyroidism and ophthalmopathy. TCRdb ran MiXCR on the multiplex PCR reads and lists one entry per CDR3 protein. The sample shows about 720,000 distinct CDR3 sequences, 16% of them seen only once. Sequencing input: blood. The receptors originated from a man aged 18-30 years with Graves' hyperthyroidism. CDR3s include the opening cysteine and the closing phenylalanine or tryptophan. The D gene is left open where the match is weak. Expanded clones get a size class; other rows say once, few or many, or leave the size out.

clone size: many; J gene: TRBJ1-2; V gene: TRBV28; D gene: -; CDR3 DNA: TGTGCCAGCAGTTTAGTACCTTATGGCTACACCTTC; CDR3 protein: CASSLVPYGYTF
clone size: few; J gene: TRBJ2-2; V gene: TRBV7-2; D gene: TRBD2; CDR3 DNA: TGTGCCAGCAGCAGGGCTAGCGGGAGTCGGACCGGGGAGCTGTTTTTT; CDR3 protein: CASSRASGSRTGELFF
clone size: many; J gene: TRBJ1-2; V gene: TRBV5-1; D gene: -; CDR3 DNA: TGCGCCAGCAGCTGGACAGATACTAACTATGGCTACACCTTC; CDR3 protein: CASSWTDTNYGYTF
clone size: -; J gene: TRBJ2-3; V gene: TRBV13; D gene: TRBD2; CDR3 DNA: TGTGCCAGCAGCACGCGGACTAGCGGGTCCAGCACAGATACGCAGTATTTT; CDR3 protein: CASSTRTSGSSTDTQYF
clone size: many; J gene: TRBJ1-1; V gene: TRBV5-6; D gene: -; CDR3 DNA: TGTGCCAGCAGCTTGGATCCAGGGGCTGAAGCTTTCTTT; CDR3 protein: CASSLDPGAEAFF
clone size: many; J gene: TRBJ2-7; V gene: TRBV27; D gene: -; CDR3 DNA: TGTGCCAGCAGTCCCTCTAGCATCCCGTCCTACGAGCAGTACTTC; CDR3 protein: CASSPSSIPSYEQYF
clone size: -; J gene: TRBJ2-7; V gene: TRBV7-9; D gene: -; CDR3 DNA: TGTGCCAGCAGCTTAGTCGTATACGGCGAGAAGTACTTC; CDR3 protein: CASSLVVYGEKYF
clone size: few; J gene: TRBJ2-1; V gene: TRBV19; D gene: -; CDR3 DNA: TGTGCCAGTAGTCCGCGTCCGGGAGACAGGTACAATGAGCAGTTCTTC; CDR3 protein: CASSPRPGDRYNEQFF
clone size: -; J gene: TRBJ1-5; V gene: TRBV20-1; D gene: -; CDR3 DNA: TGCAGTGGCTCCCGGGCAAATCAGCCCCAGCATTTT; CDR3 protein: CSGSRANQPQHF
clone size: -; J gene: TRBJ2-7; V gene: TRBV20-1; D gene: TRBD1; CDR3 DNA: TGCAGTGTCCCCGGACAGGAATTTTACGAGCAGTACTTC; CDR3 protein: CSVPGQEFYEQYF
clone size: -; J gene: TRBJ2-7; V gene: TRBV14; D gene: TRBD2; CDR3 DNA: TGTGCCAGCAGCCAAGAGTCTAGCGGGAGAATCTACGAGCAGTACTTC; CDR3 protein: CASSQESSGRIYEQYF
clone size: few; J gene: TRBJ2-7; V gene: TRBV3-2; D gene: -; CDR3 DNA: TGTGCCAGCAGTCAAGCAGGGCCAGGACAGGGTGTCTACGAGCAGTACTTC; CDR3 protein: CASSQAGPGQGVYEQYF
clone size: -; J gene: TRBJ2-1; V gene: TRBV9; D gene: TRBD2; CDR3 DNA: TGTGCCAGCAGCGTAGTCGACGGGGTGACTAGCGAATACAATGAGCAGTTCTTC; CDR3 protein: CASSVVDGVTSEYNEQFF
clone size: -; J gene: TRBJ2-5; V gene: TRBV28; D gene: TRBD2; CDR3 DNA: TGTGCCAGCAGTTTAGAACCAGCGGGAGTGGGGGAGACCCAGTACTTC; CDR3 protein: CASSLEPAGVGETQYF
clone size: few; J gene: TRBJ2-7; V gene: TRBV29-1; D gene: -; CDR3 DNA: TGCAGCGTTGCAGGCCAATCCGGTGGCTACGAGCAGTACTTC; CDR3 protein: CSVAGQSGGYEQYF
clone size: many; J gene: TRBJ1-5; V gene: TRBV12-3/TRBV12-4; D gene: TRBD1; CDR3 DNA: TGTGCCAGCAGTTTGACAGGGGTAGGGAATCAGCCCCAGCATTTT; CDR3 protein: CASSLTGVGNQPQHF
clone size: many; J gene: TRBJ1-5; V gene: TRBV30; D gene: TRBD1; CDR3 DNA: TGTGCCTGGTCCCGGGACAGGGGGAATCAGCCCCAGCATTTT; CDR3 protein: CAWSRDRGNQPQHF
clone size: many; J gene: TRBJ2-3; V gene: TRBV28; D gene: TRBD2; CDR3 DNA: TGTGCCAGCAGGCCGTATTGGACTAGCGGGAGAACAGATACGCAGTATTTT; CDR3 protein: CASRPYWTSGRTDTQYF
clone size: few; J gene: TRBJ2-5; V gene: TRBV29-1; D gene: TRBD2; CDR3 DNA: TGCAGCGCCCCGGGGAGCGGGGCAGAGACCCAGTACTTC; CDR3 protein: CSAPGSGAETQYF
clone size: -; J gene: TRBJ2-1; V gene: TRBV9; D gene: TRBD1; CDR3 DNA: TGTGCCAGCAGTCAGACAGGGGTTTTCTACAATGAGCAGTTCTTC; CDR3 protein: CASSQTGVFYNEQFF
clone size: many; J gene: TRBJ1-5; V gene: TRBV7-6; D gene: -; CDR3 DNA: TGTGCCAGCAGCCGGGCCCCCTGGGGCCAGCCCCAGCATTTT; CDR3 protein: CASSRAPWGQPQHF
clone size: few; J gene: TRBJ2-7; V gene: TRBV20-1; D gene: -; CDR3 DNA: TGCAGTGCTAGAGATCGGGACCGTCTCGTCGAGCAGTACTTC; CDR3 protein: CSARDRDRLVEQYF
clone size: many; J gene: TRBJ2-1; V gene: TRBV28; D gene: TRBD2; CDR3 DNA: TGTGCCAGCAGTCCACCTTCTAGCGGTCAAAGGGGTGAGCAGTTCTTC; CDR3 protein: CASSPPSSGQRGEQFF
clone size: few; J gene: TRBJ1-1; V gene: TRBV9; D gene: -; CDR3 DNA: TGTGCCAGCAGCGTGGGCATGATGGAAGAGAACACTGAAGCTTTCTTT; CDR3 protein: CASSVGMMEENTEAFF
clone size: few; J gene: TRBJ2-1; V gene: TRBV6-4; D gene: TRBD2; CDR3 DNA: TGTGCCACCTCGACTAGCGGGAGTTTCTTGTCCGGCAATGAGCAGTTCTTC; CDR3 protein: CATSTSGSFLSGNEQFF
clone size: many; J gene: TRBJ2-7; V gene: TRBV4-3; D gene: TRBD1; CDR3 DNA: TGCGCCAGCAGCCCCTACAGGGGCTACGAGCAGTACTTC; CDR3 protein: CASSPYRGYEQYF
clone size: many; J gene: TRBJ2-2; V gene: TRBV5-5; D gene: -; CDR3 DNA: TGTGCCAGCGGGAGATACACCGGGGAGCTGTTTTTT; CDR3 protein: CASGRYTGELFF
clone size: few; J gene: TRBJ2-1; V gene: TRBV5-5; D gene: -; CDR3 DNA: TGTGCCAGCAGCGGGGGGGCGGGCCCGCCGGGTGAGCAGTTCTTC; CDR3 protein: CASSGGAGPPGEQFF
clone size: -; J gene: TRBJ1-2; V gene: TRBV29-1; D gene: TRBD1; CDR3 DNA: TGCAGCATTGCCGGGGACAGGGGGGGGAACTATGGCTACACCTTC; CDR3 protein: CSIAGDRGGNYGYTF
clone size: many; J gene: TRBJ2-1; V gene: TRBV11-1; D gene: -; CDR3 DNA: TGTGCCAGCAGCTTAGCGATTCCCTACAATGAGCAGTTCTTC; CDR3 protein: CASSLAIPYNEQFF
clone size: -; J gene: TRBJ2-3; V gene: TRBV7-9; D gene: TRBD2; CDR3 DNA: TGTGCCAGCAGCGCAACTAGTAGCGGGAGGCGGCACACAGATACGCAGTATTTT; CDR3 protein: CASSATSSGRRHTDTQYF
clone size: -; J gene: TRBJ1-5; V gene: TRBV30; D gene: TRBD1; CDR3 DNA: TGTGCCTGGACCCTTACAGGGGGTCGACAGCCCCAGCATTTT; CDR3 protein: CAWTLTGGRQPQHF
clone size: few; J gene: TRBJ2-7; V gene: TRBV4-1; D gene: TRBD2; CDR3 DNA: TGCGCCAGCAGCCAAGATTCGGCTAGCGGGAGTGGAGAGCAGTACTTC; CDR3 protein: CASSQDSASGSGEQYF